This T cell receptor (beta chain) was sequenced during a study of T cell repertoires in cytomegalovirus infection. MiXCR, run by TCRdb on the reads, gives a single entry per CDR3 protein. The sample holds 200,000 to 300,000 distinct CDR3 sequences, around 9% seen once. Germline V gives CDR1 SGHVS, CDR2 FNYEAQ. V lost 5 bases to trimming and J lost 5 bases, with 10 bases between them. This CDR3 region has 13 residues. The TCR originated in a human donor in good health (CMV status not recorded). Some clones in this sample may be carry-over from other donors' samples. Sequencing was done on a sample of PBMCs. J is TRBJ1-5 and V is TRBV7-6; D is undetermined. The CDR3 here is CASSPDEHQPQHF. CDR3 DNA: TGTGCCAGCAGCCCGGATGAACATCAGCCCCAGCATTTT.